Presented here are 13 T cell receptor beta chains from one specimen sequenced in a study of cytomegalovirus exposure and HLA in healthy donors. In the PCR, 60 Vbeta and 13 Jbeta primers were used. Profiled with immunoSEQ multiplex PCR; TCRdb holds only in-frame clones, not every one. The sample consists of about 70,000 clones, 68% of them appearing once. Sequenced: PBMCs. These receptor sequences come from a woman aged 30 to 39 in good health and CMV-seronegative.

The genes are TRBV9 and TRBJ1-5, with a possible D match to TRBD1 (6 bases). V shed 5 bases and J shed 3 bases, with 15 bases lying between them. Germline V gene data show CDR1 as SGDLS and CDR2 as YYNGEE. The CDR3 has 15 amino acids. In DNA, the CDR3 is TGTGCCAGCAGTCCGGACAGTTTCCCCAATCAGCCCCAGCATTTT. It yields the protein CASSPDSFPNQPQHF.

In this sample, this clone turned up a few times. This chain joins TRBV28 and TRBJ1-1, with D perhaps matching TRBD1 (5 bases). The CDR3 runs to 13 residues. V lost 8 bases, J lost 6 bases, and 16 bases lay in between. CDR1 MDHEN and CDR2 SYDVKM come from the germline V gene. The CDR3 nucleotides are TGTGCCAGCCTCCAGGGCCCAACCGCTGAAGCTTTCTTT. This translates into CASLQGPTAEAFF.

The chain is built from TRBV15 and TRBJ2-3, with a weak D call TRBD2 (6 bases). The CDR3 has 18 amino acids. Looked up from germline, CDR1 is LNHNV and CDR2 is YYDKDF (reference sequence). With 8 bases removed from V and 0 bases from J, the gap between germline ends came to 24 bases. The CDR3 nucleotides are TGTGCCACCCGGAAAGCGGAGCTGGCGGGGAGAAGCACAGATACGCAGTATTTT. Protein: CATRKAELAGRSTDTQYF. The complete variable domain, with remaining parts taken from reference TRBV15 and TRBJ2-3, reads DAMVIQNPRYQVTQFGKPVTLSCSQTLNHNVMYWYQQKSSQAPKLLFHYYDKDFNNEADTPDNFQSRRPNTSFCFLDIRSPGLGDTAMYLCATRKAELAGRSTDTQYFGPGTRLTVL.

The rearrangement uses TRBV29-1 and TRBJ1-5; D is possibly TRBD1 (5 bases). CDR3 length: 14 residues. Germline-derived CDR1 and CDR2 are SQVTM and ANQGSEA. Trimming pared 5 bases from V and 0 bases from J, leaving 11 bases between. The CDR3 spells CSVQGANSNQPQHF. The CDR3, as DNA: TGCAGCGTTCAAGGGGCGAATAGCAATCAGCCCCAGCATTTT.

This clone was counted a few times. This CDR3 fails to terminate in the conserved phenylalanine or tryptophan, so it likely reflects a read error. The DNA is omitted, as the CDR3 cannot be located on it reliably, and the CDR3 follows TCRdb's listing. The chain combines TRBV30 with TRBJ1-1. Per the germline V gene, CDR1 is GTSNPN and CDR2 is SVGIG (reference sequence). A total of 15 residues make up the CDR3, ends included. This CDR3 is CAWSALGPGGTEALV.

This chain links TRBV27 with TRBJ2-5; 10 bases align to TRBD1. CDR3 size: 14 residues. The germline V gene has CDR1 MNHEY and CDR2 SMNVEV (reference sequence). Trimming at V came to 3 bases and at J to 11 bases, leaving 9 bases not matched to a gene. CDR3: CASSLGTGVKEQYF. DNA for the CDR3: TGTGCCAGCAGTTTGGGGACAGGGGTGAAAGAGCAGTACTTC.

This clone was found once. CDR3 residues: CASSLVRGDNQPQHF. For the CDR3, the DNA is TGTGCCAGCAGTTTGGTCAGGGGGGACAATCAGCCCCAGCATTTT. V gene TRBV6-6 combines with J gene TRBJ1-5, with 7 bases identical to TRBD1. Germline CDR1 MNHNY, CDR2 SVGAGI (reference sequence). The CDR3 runs to 15 residues. V dropped 4 bases and J dropped 3; count of bases not matched to a gene: 6.

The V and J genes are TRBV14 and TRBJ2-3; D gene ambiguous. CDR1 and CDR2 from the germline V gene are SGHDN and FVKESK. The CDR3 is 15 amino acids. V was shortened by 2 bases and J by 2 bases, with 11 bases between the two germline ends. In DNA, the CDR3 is TGTGCCAGCAGCCAACAGGTGCTTCCCACAGATACGCAGTATTTT. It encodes CASSQQVLPTDTQYF.

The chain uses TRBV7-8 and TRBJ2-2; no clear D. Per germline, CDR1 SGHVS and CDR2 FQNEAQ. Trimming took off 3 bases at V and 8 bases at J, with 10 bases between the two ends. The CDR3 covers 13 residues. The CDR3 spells CASSFLPVGELFF. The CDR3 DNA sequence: TGTGCCAGCAGCTTCCTCCCGGTGGGGGAGCTGTTTTTT.

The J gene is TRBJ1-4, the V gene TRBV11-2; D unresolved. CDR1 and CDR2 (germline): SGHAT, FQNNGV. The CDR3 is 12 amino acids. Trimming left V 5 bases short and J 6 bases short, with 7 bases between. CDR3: CASSLNYEKLFF. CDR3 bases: TGTGCCAGCAGCCTCAACTATGAAAAACTGTTTTTT.

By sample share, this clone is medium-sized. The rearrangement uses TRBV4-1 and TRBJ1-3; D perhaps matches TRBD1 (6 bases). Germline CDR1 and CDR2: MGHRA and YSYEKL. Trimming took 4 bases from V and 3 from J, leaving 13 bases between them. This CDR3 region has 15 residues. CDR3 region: CASSPSRGRGNTIYF. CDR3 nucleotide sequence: TGCGCCAGCAGCCCTTCCAGGGGACGTGGAAACACCATATATTTT.

The CDR3 DNA sequence: TGCGCCAGCAGCCGTACAGGGGGCGCAGCTAATGAAAAACTGTTTTTT. Its translation: CASSRTGGAANEKLFF. The genes are TRBV4-1 and TRBJ1-4; 9 bases line up with TRBD1. V was clipped by 4 bases and J by 3 bases; unmatched bases: 6. Germline lookup yields CDR1 MGHRA and CDR2 YSYEKL. This CDR3 has 16 amino acids.

Here the CDR3 reads CAWKRGDGTDTQYF. The CDR3 DNA is TGTGCCTGGAAGCGGGGAGATGGCACAGATACGCAGTATTTT. The V call is TRBV30, the J call TRBJ2-3; 7 bases agree with TRBD2. This CDR3 contains 14 residues. V shed 4 bases, J shed 1 base, and the junction held 5 bases outside the gene matches. CDR1 and CDR2 from the germline V gene are GTSNPN and SVGIG (reference sequence).